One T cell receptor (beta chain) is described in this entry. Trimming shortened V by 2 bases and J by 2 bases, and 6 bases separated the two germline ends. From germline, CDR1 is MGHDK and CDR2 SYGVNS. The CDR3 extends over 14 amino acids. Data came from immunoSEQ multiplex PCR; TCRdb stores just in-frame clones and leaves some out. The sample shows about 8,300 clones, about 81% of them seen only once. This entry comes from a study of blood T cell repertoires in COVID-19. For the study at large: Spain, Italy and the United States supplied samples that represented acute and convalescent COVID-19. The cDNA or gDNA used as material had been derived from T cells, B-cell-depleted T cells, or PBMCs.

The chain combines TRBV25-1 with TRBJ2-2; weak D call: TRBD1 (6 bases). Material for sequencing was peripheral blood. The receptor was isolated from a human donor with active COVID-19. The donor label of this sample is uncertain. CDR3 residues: CASSEGGNTGELFF. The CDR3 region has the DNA TGTGCCAGCAGTGAAGGGGGCAACACCGGGGAGCTGTTTTTT.